One and the same sample provided the 32 T cell receptor beta chains below, sequenced in a study of beta chain features in type 1 diabetes. Reverse transcribing all isolated RNA meant expressed TCRB transcripts were sequenced. This table comes from immunoSEQ multiplex PCR, and its TCRdb copy is limited to in-frame clones, with some not included. The table records some 220,000 clones, roughly 10% of them present only once. Sequencing used central memory CD4+ T cells from blood. Receptors originate from a man between 18 and 35 years old in good health.

J is TRBJ2-3 and V is TRBV9, with D possibly being TRBD2 (6 bases). This CDR3 is 15 amino acids long. Germline CDR1 SGDLS, CDR2 YYNGEE. V shed 0 bases and J shed 2 bases, with 10 bases lying between them. CDR3 DNA sequence: TGTGCCAGCAGCGTAGGGAGCGGGCTCACAGATACGCAGTATTTT. Translated: CASSVGSGLTDTQYF. Full variable domain (remainder filled in from reference TRBV9 and TRBJ2-3): DSGVTQTPKHLITATGQRVTLRCSPRSGDLSVYWYQQSLDQGLQFLIQYYNGEERAKGNILERFSAQQFPDLHSELNLSSLELGDSALYFCASSVGSGLTDTQYFGPGTRLTVL.

This clone was detected a few times. This chain links TRBV27 with TRBJ2-7; maybe TRBD1 (6 bases). Germline CDR1 reads MNHEY; CDR2 reads SMNVEV (reference sequence). There are 13 residues in the CDR3. V was pared by 6 bases and J by 6 bases, with 15 bases between. For the CDR3, the DNA is TGTGCCAGCAGAACCAGGGGCACGGGCGAGCAGTACTTC. Encoded protein: CASRTRGTGEQYF.

This clone was counted ten times or more. This chain joins TRBV28 and TRBJ2-7; D not certain. Deletions cut 3 bases from V and 3 bases from J, with 12 bases between. This CDR3 contains 14 residues. Germline loops: CDR1 MDHEN, CDR2 SYDVKM. CDR3 amino acids: CASSLHGPIYEQYF. The CDR3 coding sequence is TGTGCCAGCAGTTTGCACGGTCCAATCTACGAGCAGTACTTC.

The chain links TRBV28 to TRBJ2-5; 9 bases are a match to TRBD2. This CDR3 contains 14 residues. V was pared by 8 bases and J by 4 bases, with 8 bases of the junction left unmatched. CDR1 and CDR2 (germline): MDHEN, SYDVKM. The CDR3 sequence: CASEVSGSRETQYF. The DNA of the CDR3 is TGTGCCAGCGAGGTTAGCGGGAGCCGAGAGACCCAGTACTTC.

V gene TRBV30 combines with J gene TRBJ2-6; D not certain. The V end lost 2 bases, the J end lost 0 bases, and 8 bases lay between the germline ends. Germline values: CDR1 GTSNPN, CDR2 SVGIG (reference sequence). This CDR3 is 15 amino acids long. In DNA, the CDR3 is TGTGCCTGGAGTTTTGACCCCTCTGGGGCCAACGTCCTGACTTTC. Protein sequence: CAWSFDPSGANVLTF.

The chain carries TRBV29-1 and TRBJ2-7, with 8 bases lining up with TRBD1. The CDR3 is 14 residues long. V trimming: 5 bases; J trimming: 2 bases; junction bases outside the gene matches: 8. CDR1 SQVTM and CDR2 ANQGSEA come from the germline V gene. The CDR3 here is CSVSGRQGTYEQYF. The CDR3 nucleotides are TGCAGCGTTTCTGGACGACAGGGGACCTACGAGCAGTACTTC.

The chain is built from TRBV7-9 and TRBJ1-2; a weak D match, TRBD1 (6 bases). The CDR3 sequence is 14 residues long. Trimming pared 5 bases from V and 3 bases from J, leaving 13 bases between. Germline lookup yields CDR1 SEHNR and CDR2 FQNEAQ (reference sequence). The CDR3 bases are TGTGCCAGCAGCGAACAGGGCCAGGACTATGGCTACACCTTC. Translating it yields CASSEQGQDYGYTF.

This clone was counted at least ten times. The chain uses TRBV19 and TRBJ2-5; D is unclear. V lost 3 bases to trimming and J lost 4 bases, with 12 bases between them. CDR1 and CDR2 from the germline V gene are LNHDA and SQIVND (reference sequence). The CDR3 loop spans 14 amino acids. The CDR3 nucleotides are TGTGCCAGTAGTATGGGGTCGGTACCAGAGACCCAGTACTTC. Its protein is CASSMGSVPETQYF. The whole variable domain, remainder taken from reference TRBV19 and TRBJ2-5, is DGGITQSPKYLFRKEGQNVTLSCEQNLNHDAMYWYRQDPGQGLRLIYYSQIVNDFQKGDIAEGYSVSREKKESFPLTVTSAQKNPTAFYLCASSMGSVPETQYFGPGTRLLVL.

This clone showed up just a few times. The rearrangement links TRBV7-9 to TRBJ2-3, with 9 bases identical to TRBD2. V lost 5 bases to trimming and J lost 6 bases; unmatched junction nucleotides: 12. The germline CDR1 and CDR2 sequences are SEHNR and FQNEAQ (reference sequence). This CDR3 has 16 residues. CDR3 loop: CASSPPWREGGDTQYF. CDR3 nucleotide sequence: TGTGCCAGCAGCCCGCCCTGGCGGGAGGGCGGGGATACGCAGTATTTT.

Comment on this clone: A much larger clone is a single base away; this may be a read error. V usage is TRBV5-1 and J usage is TRBJ2-3; possible D gene TRBD2, 6 bases. The CDR3 has 18 residues. Between the trimmed V and J ends, which lost 4 bases and 6 bases, there was a span of 27 bases. The germline V gene encodes CDR1 SGHRS and CDR2 YFSETQ. The CDR3 DNA is TGCGCCAGCAGCCGCCGGGACCCAAGGAGGGGCCCCCCCGATACGCAGTATTTT. Protein sequence: CASSRRDPRRGPPDTQYF.

CDR3 sequence (DNA): TGCGCCAGCAGCCAAGCGGGTGGACCTTGCGAATACTTC. Protein: CASSQAGGPCEYF. V usage is TRBV4-1 and J usage is TRBJ2-4; D gene uncertain. The V gene's germline CDR1 is MGHRA and CDR2 YSYEKL. The V end was cut by 1 base, the J end by 16 bases, with 17 bases between. This CDR3 spans 13 amino acids.

This clone has a count of ten or more. The CDR3 sequence: CASSPQPDRSNEQFF. The CDR3 coding sequence is TGTGCCAGCAGCCCGCAACCGGACAGGTCAAATGAGCAGTTCTTC. V gene TRBV7-2 combines with J gene TRBJ2-1, with 7 bases fitting TRBD1. Germline V gene data show CDR1 as SGHTA and CDR2 as FQGNSA. The CDR3 has 15 residues. Trimming at V came to 5 bases and at J to 7 bases, leaving 11 bases not matched to a gene.

The chain joins TRBV30 to TRBJ1-5; TRBD1 matches at 7 bases. Germline values: CDR1 GTSNPN, CDR2 SVGIG (reference sequence). The CDR3 has 18 amino acids. The trim removed 2 bases at V and 1 base at J, leaving 14 bases unmatched. CDR3 region: CAWSPDRYSSRSNQPQHF. DNA of the CDR3: TGTGCCTGGAGTCCGGACAGGTATTCGTCGAGAAGCAATCAGCCCCAGCATTTT.

This clone came up a few times. This rearrangement joins TRBV9 to TRBJ2-5, with a tentative D call TRBD1 (6 bases). V lost 4 bases, J lost 7 bases, and 14 bases lay in between. CDR1 and CDR2 from the germline V gene are SGDLS and YYNGEE. This CDR3 contains 13 residues. For the CDR3, the DNA is TGTGCCAGCAGCCCGGACAGTTTCGCGACCCAGTACTTC. This sequence encodes CASSPDSFATQYF.

The chain is built from TRBV15 and TRBJ1-1, with D unclear. The CDR3 is 13 residues long. Germline assignment: CDR1 LNHNV and CDR2 YYDKDF (reference sequence). The germline V and J ends were trimmed by 8 bases and 2 bases, with 12 bases remaining between them. In nucleotides, the CDR3 is TGTGCCACCCGAAAGCAGCTTAACACTGAAGCTTTCTTT. Residues: CATRKQLNTEAFF.

In its sample, this clone was seen a few times. This chain uses TRBV4-1 with TRBJ1-1; TRBD1 might be the D (6 bases). The CDR3 has 14 amino acids. The V end was cut by 4 bases, the J end by 3 bases, with 12 bases between. The germline V gene has CDR1 MGHRA and CDR2 YSYEKL. CDR3 nucleotide sequence: TGCGCCAGCAGCCGGCAGGGGATTGACACTGAAGCTTTCTTT. Translating it yields CASSRQGIDTEAFF.

The genes are TRBV28 and TRBJ1-1; D is undetermined. V was pared by 5 bases and J by 3 bases, with 10 bases between. Germline values: CDR1 MDHEN, CDR2 SYDVKM. The CDR3 sequence is 13 residues long. The chain's CDR3 is CASSAPPYTEAFF. The CDR3 DNA follows: TGTGCCAGCAGTGCGCCCCCGTACACTGAAGCTTTCTTT. The whole variable domain, filled in from reference TRBV28 and TRBJ1-1, reads DVKVTQSSRYLVKRTGEKVFLECVQDMDHENMFWYRQDPGLGLRLIYFSYDVKMKEKGDIPEGYSVSREKKERFSLILESASTNQTSMYLCASSAPPYTEAFFGQGTRLTVV.

The V gene is TRBV2, the J gene TRBJ1-6; the D gene is possibly TRBD1 (6 bases). The germline gives CDR1 SNHLY, CDR2 FYNNEI. The CDR3 is 14 amino acids. V lost 5 bases to trimming and J lost 5 bases, with 10 bases between them. The DNA for the CDR3 is TGTGCCAGCAGTTACGCAGGGGATAATTCACCCCTCCACTTT. The encoded protein is CASSYAGDNSPLHF.

This chain uses TRBV29-1 with TRBJ1-1; a weak D match, TRBD1 (6 bases). The CDR3 is 13 residues long. Per the germline V gene, CDR1 is SQVTM and CDR2 is ANQGSEA. The germline V and J ends were trimmed by 4 bases and 0 bases, with 9 bases remaining between them. This chain's CDR3 is CSVVGQMNTEAFF. The CDR3 DNA follows: TGCAGCGTTGTCGGACAGATGAACACTGAAGCTTTCTTT.

This clone has at least ten counts. The chain carries TRBV9 and TRBJ2-3, with D uncertain. V lost 3 bases and J 0 bases, leaving 8 bases between the germline ends. CDR3 length: 14 amino acids. The germline gives CDR1 SGDLS, CDR2 YYNGEE. The CDR3 DNA sequence: TGTGCCAGCAGCGCCCAACTCAGCACAGATACGCAGTATTTT. This encodes CASSAQLSTDTQYF. Full variable domain (rest looked up from reference TRBV9 and TRBJ2-3): DSGVTQTPKHLITATGQRVTLRCSPRSGDLSVYWYQQSLDQGLQFLIQYYNGEERAKGNILERFSAQQFPDLHSELNLSSLELGDSALYFCASSAQLSTDTQYFGPGTRLTVL.

The chain links TRBV30 to TRBJ1-5; a weak D match, TRBD1 (6 bases). The CDR3 is 12 amino acids. In germline, CDR1 is GTSNPN, CDR2 SVGIG (reference sequence). Trimming pared 7 bases from V and 2 bases from J, leaving 9 bases between. The DNA for the CDR3 is TGTGCCTTGAGGACAGGCAATCAGCCCCAGCATTTT. It codes for CALRTGNQPQHF.

The V gene is TRBV5-1, the J gene TRBJ1-6; D gene ambiguous. Trimming removed 1 base at V and 9 bases at J, with 11 bases between. Germline V gene lookup returns CDR1 SGHRS and CDR2 YFSETQ. This CDR3 comprises 14 residues. In DNA, the CDR3 is TGCGCCAGCAGCTTGACCCCTCTCGGTTCACCCCTCCACTTT. Encoded protein: CASSLTPLGSPLHF.

This chain connects TRBV9 to TRBJ2-3, with no clear D. V lost 0 bases, J lost 6 bases, and 8 bases lay in between. This CDR3 is built from 13 residues. Germline CDR1 is SGDLS and CDR2 is YYNGEE. The CDR3 loop is CASSVAVPDTQYF. The DNA of the CDR3 is TGTGCCAGCAGCGTAGCTGTGCCGGATACGCAGTATTTT.

The chain has TRBV4-3 and TRBJ1-2; the D is unclear. This CDR3 contains 13 residues. Trimming pared 4 bases from V and 4 bases from J, leaving 10 bases between. In germline, CDR1 is LGHNA, CDR2 YSLEER. The CDR3, as DNA: TGCGCCAGCAGCCCCAGCTTGGTCTATGGCTACACCTTC. Protein: CASSPSLVYGYTF.

This clone occurred a few times. The rearrangement links TRBV6-5 to TRBJ2-3; D not certain. The germline gives CDR1 MNHEY, CDR2 SVGAGI. The CDR3 is made up of 13 amino acids. Trimming took 10 bases from V and 3 from J, leaving 14 bases between them. CDR3 sequence reads: CAIMSPLTDTQYF. The CDR3 DNA reads TGTGCCATCATGTCCCCGCTTACAGATACGCAGTATTTT.

This clone was picked up a small number of times. The J gene is TRBJ2-5, the V gene TRBV7-7, with 12 bases matching TRBD1. V shed 5 bases, J shed 0 bases, and the junction held 10 bases outside the gene matches. Germline lookup yields CDR1 SSHAT and CDR2 FNYEAQ (reference sequence). The CDR3 spans 18 residues. The chain's CDR3 is CASSPGTGGGLNQETQYF. CDR3 in DNA: TGTGCCAGCAGCCCGGGGACAGGGGGCGGTCTGAACCAAGAGACCCAGTACTTC.

This clone turned up a few times. This sample includes further DNA sequences coding for the same CDR3. The chain is built from TRBV5-1 and TRBJ2-2; no reliable D call. The V end was cut by 0 bases, the J end by 3 bases, with 6 bases between. The CDR3 has 14 residues. Germline V lookup: CDR1 SGHRS, CDR2 YFSETQ. CDR3 loop: CASSLDHDTGELFF. CDR3 DNA: TGCGCCAGCAGCTTGGACCACGACACCGGGGAGCTGTTTTTT.

V usage is TRBV18 and J usage is TRBJ1-2, with D perhaps TRBD1 (5 bases). The germline V gene encodes CDR1 KGHSH and CDR2 LQKENI. The CDR3 runs 15 residues. Trimming pared 5 bases from V and 2 bases from J, leaving 15 bases between. The CDR3 is CASSSRDGGNYGYTF. CDR3 sequence (DNA): TGTGCCAGCTCAAGCCGGGACGGAGGAAACTATGGCTACACCTTC.

This clone has ten or more counts. CDR3 bases: TGTGCCAGCAGCGGTAGCAGCGCGAACACCGGGGAGCTGTTTTTT. Its translation: CASSGSSANTGELFF. This chain links TRBV9 with TRBJ2-2; D is unclear. Germline CDR1 and CDR2: SGDLS and YYNGEE. The CDR3 is 15 amino acids. Trimming took 3 bases from V and 0 from J, leaving 9 bases between them.

The table lists this clone with a few counts. This chain joins TRBV6-1 and TRBJ2-1; D uncertain. Trimming stripped 6 bases from V and 8 bases from J, with 17 bases between. Germline V gene sequence: CDR1 MNHNS, CDR2 SASEGT. The CDR3 loop spans 14 amino acids. The CDR3 coding sequence is TGTGCCAGCAGGCCGGAGCGCGGCTTGGATGAGCAGTTCTTC. It yields the protein CASRPERGLDEQFF.

The chain couples TRBV7-9 to TRBJ2-2; D might be TRBD1 (6 bases). V lost 2 bases and J lost 8, with 9 bases in between. The CDR3 loop spans 13 amino acids. Germline CDR1 reads SEHNR; CDR2 reads FQNEAQ (reference sequence). The CDR3 loop reads CASSLQGSGELFF. CDR3 bases: TGTGCCAGCAGCTTACAGGGGTCAGGGGAGCTGTTTTTT. The full variable domain, in which reference TRBV7-9 and TRBJ2-2 provide the parts outside the CDR3, is DTGVSQNPRHKITKRGQNVTFRCDPISEHNRLYWYRQTLGQGPEFLTYFQNEAQLEKSRLLSDRFSAERPKGSFSTLEIQRTEQGDSAMYLCASSLQGSGELFFGEGSRLTVL.

This rearrangement joins TRBV30 to TRBJ2-2, with 8 bases that match TRBD2. The CDR3 runs 15 residues. Per the germline V gene, CDR1 is GTSNPN and CDR2 is SVGIG (reference sequence). J lost 3 bases, V lost 8 bases, and 11 bases had no gene match. The CDR3 loop reads CAGGSGSGDTGELFF. In nucleotides, the CDR3 is TGTGCCGGGGGGAGCGGGAGCGGAGACACCGGGGAGCTGTTTTTT.